The clone carrying this TCR beta chain was detected only a few times. The antigen remains undetermined. The entry originates in a study of regulatory T cells in long-lasting Graves disease. Time point given: newly diagnosed GD, antithyroid drugs for less than 3 months. PBMC RNA was the source of the TCR library. In building TCR beta libraries, iRepertoire HTBI primers were used together with Arm-PCR of CDR3 regions. TCRdb ran MiXCR on the multiplex PCR reads and lists one entry per CDR3 protein. The sample yields 400,000 to 500,000 distinct CDR3 sequences, over 15% seen once. Study conclusions and caveats: Persistent Graves' patients showed less TCR diversity than newly diagnosed patients showed.

The V end lost 0 bases, the J end lost 2 bases, and 14 bases lay between the germline ends. This CDR3 spans 17 amino acids. Germline V gene lookup returns CDR1 LGHNA and CDR2 YNFKEQ. These records were also assigned to another study, of T cells in Graves' hyperthyroidism and ophthalmopathy.

V and J are TRBV4-2 and TRBJ2-1; D call uncertain. Sequenced material: peripheral blood mononuclear cells (PBMCs), taken at new diagnosis, from a patient treated with antithyroid drugs. The TCR comes from a woman between 18 and 29 years old with Graves disease. This CDR3 is CASSQDLGQATYNEQFF. The CDR3 coding sequence is TGTGCCAGCAGCCAAGATCTCGGCCAGGCTACCTACAATGAGCAGTTCTTC.